These T cell receptor beta chains were read from a single sample in a study of shared clonotypes between healthy human individuals. Libraries were prepared by immunoSEQ multiplex PCR; TCRdb keeps only in-frame clonotypes and omits some of them. Of millions of clones listed, 85% to 95% are singletons. Sequencing used naive CD4+ T cells sorted from blood. The origin of the receptors is a man younger than 30 in good health. CDR3s leave out the opening cysteine and the closing phenylalanine or tryptophan.

j_gene | v_gene | CDR3aa
TRBJ2-3 | TRBV7-2 | ASSRNQGFSDTQY
TRBJ2-1 | TRBV4-2 | ASGLAGGSYNEQF
TRBJ2-2 | TRBV30 | AWPSAFGELF
TRBJ2-7 | TRBV7-3 | ASSSTGTGRYEQY
TRBJ1-1 | TRBV5-4 | ASRLGQGGTMNTEAF
TRBJ1-5 | TRBV7-8 | ASSLGGFSNQPQH
TRBJ1-2 | TRBV7-3 | ASSPEPIRGGYT
TRBJ2-7 | TRBV6-5 | ASSYNGLAGHYEQY
TRBJ1-3 | TRBV7-2 | ASSLVQENTIY
TRBJ1-1 | TRBV9 | ASSVDPGPNTEAF
TRBJ1-2 | TRBV6-5 | ASSYGSLPYYGYT
TRBJ1-1 | TRBV29-1 | SVAEGGVTEAF
TRBJ2-7 | TRBV12-5 | ASGARGSGNPVFEQY
TRBJ1-1 | TRBV19 | ASTQDSTEAF
TRBJ1-3 | TRBV30 | AWSVGSSSGNTIY
TRBJ2-6 | TRBV5-4 | ASSLGRSSSGANVLT
TRBJ1-5 | TRBV19 | ASSAGGNQPQH
TRBJ1-6 | TRBV11-2 | ASSLVGQGKISPLH
TRBJ2-7 | TRBV11-2 | ASSSDKYYEQY
TRBJ2-7 | TRBV6-6 | ASSSKGDTEQY
TRBJ2-1 | TRBV28 | ASSSSGGAYNEQF
TRBJ1-2 | TRBV6-6 | ASTKGGVGYGYT
TRBJ1-2 | TRBV10-3 | AISDVGPVNYGYT